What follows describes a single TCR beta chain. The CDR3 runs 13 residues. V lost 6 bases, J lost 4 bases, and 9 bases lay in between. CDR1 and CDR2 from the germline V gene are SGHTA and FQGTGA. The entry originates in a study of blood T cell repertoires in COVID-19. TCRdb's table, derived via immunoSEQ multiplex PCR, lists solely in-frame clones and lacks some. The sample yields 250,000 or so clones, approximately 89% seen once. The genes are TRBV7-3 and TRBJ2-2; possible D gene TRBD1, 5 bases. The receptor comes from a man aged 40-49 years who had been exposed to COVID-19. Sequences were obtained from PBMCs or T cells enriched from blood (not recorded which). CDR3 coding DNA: TGTGCCAGCAGGCCAGACAGCACCGGGGAGCTGTTTTTT. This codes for CASRPDSTGELFF.